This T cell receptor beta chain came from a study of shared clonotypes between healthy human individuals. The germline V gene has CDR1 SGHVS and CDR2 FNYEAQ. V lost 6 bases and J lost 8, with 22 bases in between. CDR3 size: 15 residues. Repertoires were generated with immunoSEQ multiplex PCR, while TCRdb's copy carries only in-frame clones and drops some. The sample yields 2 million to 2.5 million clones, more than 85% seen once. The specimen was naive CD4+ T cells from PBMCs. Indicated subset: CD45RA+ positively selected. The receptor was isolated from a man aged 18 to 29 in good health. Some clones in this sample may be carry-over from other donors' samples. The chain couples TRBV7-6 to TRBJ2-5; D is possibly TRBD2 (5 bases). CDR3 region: CASRTVGPAAETQYF. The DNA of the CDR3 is TGTGCCAGCAGGACCGTTGGGCCAGCGGCAGAAACCCAGTACTTC.